This TCR beta chain appears in the sequencing data of a study of beta chain features in type 1 diabetes. Whole-study findings and limits: These data did not resolve whether HLA type affects TCRB rearrangement. Researchers report that Type 1 diabetes patients had moderately but significantly shorter TCRB CDR3s across all four CD4+ subsets.

Isolated RNA was reverse transcribed in full, so expressed TCRB transcripts were sequenced. TCRdb's copy holds only in-frame clones and misses some; the assay was immunoSEQ multiplex PCR. The table records about 340,000 clones, over 7% of them present only once. Per germline, CDR1 SGHRS and CDR2 YFSETQ. V gave up 2 bases and J gave up 0 bases, with 18 bases separating them. CDR3 length: 18 amino acids. Sorting based on CD45RO/CCR7/CD25/CD127/CD95/CD27 separated CD4+ naive, central memory, regulatory and stem cell-like memory cells. Comments on this clone: Its target is not known.

Sequenced material: central memory CD4+ T cells from blood. The genes are TRBV5-1 and TRBJ2-1, with D possibly being TRBD1 (5 bases). The TCR sequence derives from a man younger than 40 with type 1 diabetes. CDR3 coding DNA: TGCGCCAGCAGCTTAAACCCCCAGGGTTCTAGCTCCTACAATGAGCAGTTCTTC. Translation gives CASSLNPQGSSSYNEQFF.